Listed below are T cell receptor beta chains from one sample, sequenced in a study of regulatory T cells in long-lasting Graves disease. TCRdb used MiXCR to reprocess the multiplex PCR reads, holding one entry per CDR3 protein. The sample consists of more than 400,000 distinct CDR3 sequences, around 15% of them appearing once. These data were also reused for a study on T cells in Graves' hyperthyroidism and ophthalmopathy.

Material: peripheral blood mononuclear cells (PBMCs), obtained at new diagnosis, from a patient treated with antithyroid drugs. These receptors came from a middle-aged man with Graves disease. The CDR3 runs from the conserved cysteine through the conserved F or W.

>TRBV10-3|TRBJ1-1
CAITAGMNTEAFF
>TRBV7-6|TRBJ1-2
CASSLGVGLNYGYTF
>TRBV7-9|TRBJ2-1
CASSLLAGLAYNEQFF
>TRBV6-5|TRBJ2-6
CTSSYSNLFRQGYSGANVLTF
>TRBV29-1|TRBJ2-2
CSALVGELFF
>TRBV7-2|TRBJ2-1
CASSSTGFNNEQFF
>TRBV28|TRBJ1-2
CASSYPTGDRVSGSYGYTF
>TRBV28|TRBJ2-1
CAGSSPAGYNEQFF
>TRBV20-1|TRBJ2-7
CSAPTQNEQYF
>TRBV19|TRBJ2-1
CASSIFAGRRYNEQFF
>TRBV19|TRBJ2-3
CASRWAAFTDTQYF
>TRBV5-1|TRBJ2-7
CASSRGQGAYEQYF
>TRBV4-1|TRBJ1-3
CASSPGQGAFGNTIYF
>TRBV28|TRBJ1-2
CASSWVKGYTF
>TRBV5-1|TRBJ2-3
CASSSLAGGPGGTDTQYF
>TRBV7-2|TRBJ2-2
CASSYPGNTGELFF
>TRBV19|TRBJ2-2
CATGTRSGNTGELFF
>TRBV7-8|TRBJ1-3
CASSLPRVPSSGNTIYF
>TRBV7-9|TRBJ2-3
CASSSRRAGRIDDTQYF
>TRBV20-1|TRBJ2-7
CSASGTSRYEQYF
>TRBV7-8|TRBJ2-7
CASSLGASGNRYEQYF
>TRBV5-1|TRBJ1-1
CASSSGQGGDPTEAFF
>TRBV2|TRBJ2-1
CASRWGGGSVYNEQFF